Listed below are T cell receptor beta chains from one sample, sequenced in a study of blood T cells in healthy people across ages. Using its own MiXCR run on the 5' RACE reads, TCRdb lists one record per CDR3 protein. Counted here are around 320,000 distinct CDR3 sequences, less than 30% occurring once; the ten biggest clones make up over 25%. The source material was blood. These receptor sequences come from a woman between 70 and 85 years old in good health. CDR3s include the opening cysteine and the closing phenylalanine or tryptophan. D genes are given only for firm matches. Expanded clones are given a class, and other clones once, few, many or no size at all.

D	V	J	size	CDR3	DNA
TRBD1	TRBV6-5	TRBJ1-2	NA	CASSYPKVWDRGSSNYGYTF	TGTGCCAGCAGTTACCCTAAAGTTTGGGACAGGGGCTCATCTAACTATGGCTACACCTTC
NA	TRBV20-1	TRBJ1-1	NA	CSAAPFRNTEAFF	TGCAGTGCCGCGCCTTTTAGGAACACTGAAGCTTTCTTT
NA	TRBV4-1	TRBJ1-2	NA	CASSQVAVGHGYTF	TGCGCCAGCAGCCAAGTGGCGGTCGGCCATGGCTACACCTTC
NA	TRBV20-1	TRBJ2-1	few	CSGAGVLGYNEQFF	TGCAGCGGCGCCGGGGTTTTAGGGTACAATGAGCAGTTCTTC
NA	TRBV14	TRBJ1-1	NA	CASSQTGEANTEAFF	TGTGCCAGCAGCCAAACCGGGGAGGCGAACACTGAAGCTTTCTTT
TRBD1	TRBV9	TRBJ1-1	NA	CASSGNEGGQHTEAFF	TGTGCCAGCAGCGGAAATGAAGGGGGCCAACACACTGAAGCTTTCTTT
NA	TRBV12-3/TRBV12-4	TRBJ1-1	once	CASRRVMNTEAFF	TGTGCCAGCAGAAGGGTTATGAACACTGAAGCTTTCTTT
NA	TRBV20-1	TRBJ2-7	NA	CSARGPTPGRNYEQYF	TGCAGTGCTAGAGGTCCAACCCCGGGACGGAACTACGAGCAGTACTTC
NA	TRBV5-5	TRBJ2-5	NA	CASSLRSFQETQYF	TGTGCCAGCAGCTTGCGGTCTTTCCAAGAGACCCAGTACTTC
NA	TRBV7-9	TRBJ2-3	once	CASSLNGLDTQYF	TGTGCCAGCAGCTTAAACGGGCTAGATACGCAGTATTTT
NA	TRBV12-3/TRBV12-4	TRBJ2-5	few	CASTSTAQEPGYF	TGTGCCAGCACCTCAACTGCCCAGGAACCCGGGTACTTC
NA	TRBV29-1	TRBJ2-7	few	CSVALGAPYEQYF	TGCAGCGTAGCACTAGGGGCTCCCTACGAGCAGTACTTC
TRBD2	TRBV20-1	TRBJ2-3	NA	CSARYTRTSAIGADTQYF	TGCAGTGCTAGATATACCAGGACTAGCGCTATTGGGGCAGATACGCAGTATTTT
TRBD1	TRBV7-9	TRBJ1-1	NA	CASSPSQGVAEAFF	TGTGCCAGCAGCCCTTCACAGGGGGTCGCTGAAGCTTTCTTT